This is a list of T cell receptor beta chains from one sample in a study of beta chain features in type 1 diabetes. The table came from immunoSEQ multiplex PCR; TCRdb's copy has only in-frame clones and leaves some out. The sample shows around 360,000 clones, approximately 12% of them seen only once. Source material: naive CD4+ T cells from blood. All receptors come from a young woman with type 1 diabetes. Each CDR3 is given with its conserved first and last residue. The order of the fields is clone size, D gene, CDR3 length, V gene, J gene, CDR3 protein, CDR3 DNA. A D gene is named only where the DNA matches it firmly. Clone size is stated in some rows and not others, as once, few, many or a class when expanded.

-,-,10,TRBV7-7,TRBJ1-1,CANLRLEAFF,TGTGCCAACCTCAGGCTTGAAGCTTTCTTT
few,TRBD2,13,TRBV10-3,TRBJ2-1,CAISSGSGNEQFF,TGTGCCATTTCTAGCGGGAGTGGCAATGAGCAGTTCTTC
-,-,16,TRBV7-2,TRBJ2-1,CASSLGASSSYNEQFF,TGTGCCAGCAGCTTAGGCGCCTCAAGCTCCTACAATGAGCAGTTCTTC
-,-,12,TRBV6-5,TRBJ1-2,CASSSLAGGYTF,TGTGCCAGCAGTTCCCTGGCTGGTGGCTACACCTTC
few,TRBD2,15,TRBV7-2,TRBJ2-5,CASSPGPSGGETQYF,TGTGCCAGCAGCCCCGGTCCCAGCGGGGGAGAGACCCAGTACTTC
-,TRBD2,15,TRBV25-1,TRBJ2-7,CASSETLVGLYEQYF,TGTGCCAGCAGTGAAACCCTCGTGGGACTATACGAGCAGTACTTC
-,TRBD1,11,TRBV5-4,TRBJ1-1,CASRGDSGAFF,TGTGCCAGCAGGGGGGACAGTGGCGCTTTCTTT
few,-,14,TRBV19,TRBJ2-7,CASKEGARGGEQYF,TGTGCCAGTAAGGAGGGCGCCCGTGGAGGCGAGCAGTACTTC
-,-,13,TRBV7-9,TRBJ2-7,CASRATGFYEQYF,TGTGCCAGCCGGGCTACAGGGTTCTACGAGCAGTACTTC
few,-,14,TRBV7-9,TRBJ2-2,CASSLLGAHGELFF,TGTGCCAGCAGCCTCCTGGGGGCTCACGGGGAGCTGTTTTTT
-,-,11,TRBV20-1,TRBJ2-5,CSVKGQETQYF,TGCAGTGTGAAGGGGCAAGAGACCCAGTACTTC
-,TRBD2,16,TRBV11-2,TRBJ2-1,CASSQKRTSGNNEQFF,TGTGCCAGCAGCCAAAAGAGGACTAGCGGCAACAATGAGCAGTTCTTC
few,TRBD2,15,TRBV29-1,TRBJ2-1,CSVGGGTSGYNEQFF,TGCAGCGTTGGGGGGGGGACTAGCGGCTACAATGAGCAGTTCTTC
few,-,11,TRBV6-5,TRBJ2-3,CASTYLDTQYF,TGTGCCAGCACCTACTTAGATACGCAGTATTTT
-,TRBD1,15,TRBV29-1,TRBJ2-5,CSANMGQGALETQYF,TGCAGCGCTAACATGGGACAGGGGGCATTGGAGACCCAGTACTTC
few,-,16,TRBV5-4,TRBJ1-6,CASSFDPDFYNSPLHF,TGTGCCAGCAGTTTCGACCCTGACTTTTATAATTCACCCCTCCACTTT
-,-,13,TRBV14,TRBJ2-3,CASSRNRDDTQYF,TGTGCCAGCAGCCGAAACAGGGATGATACGCAGTATTTT
few,-,14,TRBV5-1,TRBJ2-7,CASSLRLQTYEQYF,TGCGCCAGCAGCTTGCGCCTCCAGACCTACGAGCAGTACTTC
-,-,14,TRBV28,TRBJ2-7,CASTAGNWGYEQYF,TGTGCCAGCACCGCAGGGAATTGGGGCTACGAGCAGTACTTC
few,-,13,TRBV28,TRBJ1-2,CASSGPGFYGYTF,TGTGCCAGCAGTGGCCCAGGATTCTATGGCTACACCTTC
-,-,14,TRBV15,TRBJ2-7,CATSSGRLVNEQYF,TGTGCCACCAGTAGCGGTCGTCTCGTAAACGAGCAGTACTTC